Shown below are 9 T cell receptor beta chains from a single sample sequenced in a study of blood T cell repertoires in COVID-19. Repertoires were generated with immunoSEQ multiplex PCR, while TCRdb's copy carries only in-frame clones and drops some. The sample has about 500,000 clones, roughly nine tenths seen once. The sequencing sample was made of peripheral blood. Receptor source: a man younger than 35 with COVID-19, enrolled during active disease.

The gene calls are TRBV6-5 and TRBJ1-1, with 12 nucleotides matching TRBD1. Per the germline V gene, CDR1 is MNHEY and CDR2 is SVGAGI. V trimming: 6 bases; J trimming: 7 bases; junction bases outside the gene matches: 6. The CDR3 loop spans 14 amino acids. In nucleotides, the CDR3 is TGTGCCAGCAGACCCGGGACAGGGGGCGGTGAAGCTTTCTTT. Protein sequence: CASRPGTGGGEAFF.

The chain carries TRBV2 and TRBJ1-5; TRBD1 matches at 7 bases. Germline trimming cut 5 bases from V and 4 bases from J; bases unmatched to any gene: 5. The germline CDR1 and CDR2 sequences are SNHLY and FYNNEI. The CDR3 sequence is 14 residues long. The CDR3 spells CASSRGPGNQPQHF. DNA of the CDR3: TGTGCCAGCAGTAGGGGGCCGGGGAATCAGCCCCAGCATTTT.

The V call is TRBV6-6, the J call TRBJ2-5; D is perhaps TRBD1 (6 bases). V lost 5 bases to trimming and J lost 4 bases, with 11 bases between them. From germline, CDR1 is MNHNY and CDR2 SVGAGI (reference sequence). The CDR3 runs to 13 residues. In nucleotides, the CDR3 is TGTGCCAGCAGTCTGGGGGCCCGAGAGACCCAGTACTTC. This translates into CASSLGARETQYF.

The CDR3 protein is CATAGGRGVLTDTQYF. DNA for the CDR3: TGCGCCACCGCCGGGGGGCGGGGGGTCCTCACAGATACGCAGTATTTT. The chain couples TRBV5-1 to TRBJ2-3; the match to TRBD2 covers 8 bases. The CDR3 length is 16 residues. J was trimmed by 2 bases and V by 9 bases; bases with no gene match: 14. Germline-derived CDR1 and CDR2 are SGHRS and YFSETQ.

The chain carries TRBV11-1 and TRBJ2-7; possibly TRBD1 for D (6 bases). The length of the CDR3 is 12 residues. Trimming removed 5 bases from V and 7 bases from J, with 12 bases in between. Germline V gene data show CDR1 as SGHAT and CDR2 as FQDESV (reference sequence). DNA of the CDR3: TGTGCCAGCAGCCCCGGGACACTTGAGCAGTACTTC. As protein: CASSPGTLEQYF.

V usage is TRBV4-2 and J usage is TRBJ2-3; 10 nucleotides match TRBD2. This CDR3 has 16 amino acids. Losses at the gene ends were 3 bases for V and 4 bases for J; bases not matched to a gene: 7. CDR1 and CDR2 (germline): LGHNA, YNFKEQ. The DNA for the CDR3 is TGTGCCAGCAGCCAGGAAGCGGGAGGGCCCCCAGATACGCAGTATTTT. Translating gives CASSQEAGGPPDTQYF.

The chain combines TRBV4-1 with TRBJ2-7, with TRBD1 matching over 11 bases. V shed 1 base, J shed 2 bases, and the junction held 7 bases outside the gene matches. CDR1 and CDR2 (germline): MGHRA, YSYEKL. The CDR3 length is 17 residues. CDR3 protein: CASSQGPPGQGAYEQYF. The CDR3 DNA sequence: TGCGCCAGCAGCCAAGGGCCCCCGGGACAGGGGGCCTACGAGCAGTACTTC.

The genes are TRBV5-4 and TRBJ2-5; D is possibly TRBD1 (5 bases). Germline V gives CDR1 SGHNT, CDR2 YYREEE (reference sequence). The CDR3 extends over 13 amino acids. Trimming pared 2 bases from V and 3 bases from J, leaving 8 bases between. CDR3 nucleotide sequence: TGTGCCAGCAGCTTTCTACAGGAAGAGACCCAGTACTTC. Translated, it gives CASSFLQEETQYF.

The chain combines TRBV7-6 with TRBJ2-1; TRBD1 aligns across 10 bases. With 5 bases clipped from V and 4 bases from J, the junction kept 8 bases outside the gene matches. Per the germline V gene, CDR1 is SGHVS and CDR2 is FNYEAQ. CDR3 length: 16 amino acids. Here the CDR3 reads CASSPGQGLIYNEQFF. The CDR3 DNA follows: TGTGCCAGCAGCCCGGGACAGGGGCTAATTTACAATGAGCAGTTCTTC.